Listed here are 20 T cell receptor beta chains from one sample, sequenced in a study of CD8 T cells in Susac syndrome. Random hexamers primed reverse transcription of 0.5 to 1 ug RNA. MiXCR, applied by TCRdb to the immunoSEQ multiplex PCR reads, yields one record per CDR3 protein. The data contain hundreds of thousands of distinct CDR3 sequences, more than 70% of them singletons. Sequenced material: CD8+ T cells from PBMCs. The source is a human donor with multiple sclerosis.

The chain joins TRBV5-1 to TRBJ1-2; TRBD1 agrees at 10 bases. Losses at the gene ends were 4 bases for V and 4 bases for J; bases not matched to a gene: 10. This CDR3 has 16 amino acids. CDR1 SGHRS and CDR2 YFSETQ come from the germline V gene. CDR3: CASSTARDRGFYGYTF. The DNA for the CDR3 is TGCGCCAGCAGCACAGCCCGGGACAGGGGTTTCTATGGCTACACCTTC.

The CDR3 loop is CASNSARALAYEQYF. The CDR3 region has the DNA TGTGCCAGCAATTCAGCCCGGGCCCTTGCCTACGAGCAGTACTTC. This chain links TRBV7-9 with TRBJ2-7; no definite D call. CDR1 SEHNR and CDR2 FQNEAQ come from the germline V gene (reference sequence). V was pared by 7 bases and J by 2 bases, with 18 bases between. The CDR3 is 15 amino acids. Supplemented by reference TRBV7-9 and TRBJ2-7, the full variable domain reads DTGVSQNPRHKITKRGQNVTFRCDPISEHNRLYWYRQTLGQGPEFLTYFQNEAQLEKSRLLSDRFSAERPKGSFSTLEIQRTEQGDSAMYLCASNSARALAYEQYFGPGTRLTVT.

The rearrangement joins TRBV6-6 to TRBJ2-2, with 8 nucleotides matching TRBD1. The CDR3 contains 13 residues. From germline, CDR1 is MNHNY and CDR2 SVGAGI (reference sequence). Losses at the gene ends were 6 bases for V and 3 bases for J; bases not matched to a gene: 0. CDR3 in DNA: TGTGCCAGCAGACAGGGGGACACCGGGGAGCTGTTTTTT. This translates into CASRQGDTGELFF.

A note on this clonotype: At one of its ends the junction is not consistent with the germline gene, which may arise from a read error. The CDR3 spells CASTLGGTRYF. DNA of the CDR3: TGTGCCAGCACCTTAGGGGGGACCCGGTACTTC. The rearrangement links TRBV6-5 to TRBJ2-5; TRBD1 or TRBD2 may be the D gene (6 bases each). The CDR3 covers 11 residues. Germline loops: CDR1 MNHEY, CDR2 SVGAGI.

The V call is TRBV6-2 or TRBV6-3, the J call TRBJ1-5; 7 nucleotides agree with TRBD1. Germline CDR1 and CDR2: MNHEY and SVGEGT. V gave up 5 bases and J gave up 3 bases; unmatched junction bases: 7. The CDR3 spans 15 residues. The CDR3, as DNA: TGTGCCAGCAGTGCCGGGACAGTTTACAATCAGCCCCAGCATTTT. Its translation is CASSAGTVYNQPQHF.

This clonotype was seen a few times. CDR3 sequence: CASSQGVEEGEQYF. The CDR3 nucleotides are TGCGCCAGCAGCCAAGGGGTTGAGGAGGGCGAGCAGTACTTC. V is TRBV4-1 and J is TRBJ2-7, with D possibly being TRBD2 (6 bases). V gave up 1 base and J gave up 6 bases, with 13 bases separating them. Germline V gives CDR1 MGHRA, CDR2 YSYEKL. CDR3 length: 14 residues.

This rearrangement joins TRBV27 to TRBJ2-1; D is uncertain. Germline V gene lookup returns CDR1 MNHEY and CDR2 SMNVEV (reference sequence). The CDR3 spans 14 residues. V was trimmed by 2 bases and J by 6 bases, leaving 11 bases between them. CDR3 protein: CASSLNHLSNEQFF. The CDR3 nucleotides read TGTGCCAGCAGTTTAAACCATTTATCCAATGAGCAGTTCTTC.

This chain's CDR3 is CASSYGTEETQYF. CDR3 in DNA: TGTGCCAGCAGTTACGGGACAGAAGAGACCCAGTACTTC. The chain employs TRBV6-6 and TRBJ2-5; the match to TRBD1 covers 7 bases. The CDR3 sequence is 13 residues long. Germline loops: CDR1 MNHNY, CDR2 SVGAGI (reference sequence). V trimming: 2 bases; J trimming: 3 bases; junction bases outside the gene matches: 0.

This rearrangement joins TRBV7-2 to TRBJ2-1, with 10 bases fitting TRBD2. Trimming took 4 bases from V and 8 from J; bases not matched to a gene: 11. From germline, CDR1 is SGHTA and CDR2 FQGNSA. This CDR3 comprises 16 residues. Here the CDR3 DNA reads TGTACCAGCAGCTCTCCGCTAAGCGGGGGGGGTGATGAGCAGTTCTTC. Its protein product is CTSSSPLSGGGDEQFF.

This rearrangement joins TRBV4-1 to TRBJ2-3; tentative D call: TRBD2 (6 bases). The CDR3 contains 15 residues. Germline V gives CDR1 MGHRA, CDR2 YSYEKL. Trimming removed 3 bases from V and 5 bases from J, with 15 bases in between. As DNA, the CDR3 is TGCGCCAGCAGCCAGTCCCTTGGAGGGGTAGATACGCAGTATTTT. The encoded protein is CASSQSLGGVDTQYF.

The V and J genes are TRBV2 and TRBJ2-1; 7 bases match TRBD2. In germline, CDR1 is SNHLY, CDR2 FYNNEI. Trimming cost V 3 bases and J 2 bases; bases outside gene matches: 4. The length of the CDR3 is 15 residues. CDR3 in DNA: TGTGCCAGCAGTGAGGCGGGAGAAACCTACAATGAGCAGTTCTTC. Translated: CASSEAGETYNEQFF. The whole variable domain, remainder taken from reference TRBV2 and TRBJ2-1, is EPEVTQTPSHQVTQMGQEVILRCVPISNHLYFYWYRQILGQKVEFLVSFYNNEISEKSEIFDDQFSVERPDGSNFTLKIRSTKLEDSAMYFCASSEAGETYNEQFFGPGTRLTVL.

About this clonotype itself: Mismatch with germline at one junction end may stem from a read error. The chain couples TRBV5-4 to TRBJ1-1; D is uncertain. Germline V gives CDR1 SGHNT, CDR2 YYREEE (reference sequence). The CDR3 has 15 residues. The CDR3 is CASSLAIGLNTEASF. As DNA, the CDR3 is TGTGCCAGCAGCTTGGCCATCGGGTTGAACACTGAAGCTTCCTTT.

The chain is built from TRBV5-1 and TRBJ2-1; D unresolved. This CDR3 is 16 amino acids long. V dropped 0 bases and J dropped 0 bases, with 10 bases sitting between them. CDR1 and CDR2 from the germline V gene are SGHRS and YFSETQ. The CDR3 coding sequence is TGCGCCAGCAGCTTGGAAGGGATCCTCTCCTACAATGAGCAGTTCTTC. Translated: CASSLEGILSYNEQFF.

The chain recombines TRBV6-4 with TRBJ2-1, with D perhaps TRBD1 or TRBD2 (5 bases each). The germline CDR1 and CDR2 sequences are MRHNA and SNTAGT. V lost 3 bases to trimming and J lost 6 bases, with 12 bases between them. The CDR3 has 14 residues. The CDR3 sequence: CASSEAPGGNEQFF. The CDR3, as DNA: TGTGCCAGCAGTGAAGCCCCTGGGGGCAATGAGCAGTTCTTC.

The chain has TRBV2 and TRBJ2-2; D call uncertain. The CDR3 spans 13 residues. Germline CDR1 and CDR2: SNHLY and FYNNEI. With 8 bases removed from V and 3 bases from J, the gap between germline ends came to 10 bases. CDR3 in DNA: TGTGCCAGCGTAAGAGACGACACCGGGGAGCTGTTTTTT. Its protein product is CASVRDDTGELFF.

This clonotype was counted a single time. The chain links TRBV2 to TRBJ1-2; D remains ambiguous. This CDR3 has 11 amino acids. Trimming removed 7 bases at V and 7 bases at J, with 10 bases between. Germline lookup yields CDR1 SNHLY and CDR2 FYNNEI. The CDR3 DNA sequence: TGTGCCAGCATGTATGACACTGGCTACACCTTC. Translated: CASMYDTGYTF.

The chain employs TRBV29-1 and TRBJ1-1, with D perhaps matching TRBD1 (5 bases). Germline values: CDR1 SQVTM, CDR2 ANQGSEA. The V gene lost 7 bases and the J gene lost 1 base, with 19 bases spanning the gap. The CDR3 sequence is 15 residues long. CDR3 protein: CSAAGTLFKNTEAFF. The CDR3 region has the DNA TGCAGCGCCGCCGGGACCCTCTTTAAGAACACTGAAGCTTTCTTT.

The chain combines TRBV10-3 with TRBJ1-2, with D uncertain. The V gene's germline CDR1 is ENHRY and CDR2 SYGVKD. V lost 2 bases and J lost 3, with 13 bases in between. This CDR3 is built from 15 residues. For the CDR3, the DNA is TGTGCCATCAGTGAGGGTCGGGAGGACGACTATGGCTACACCTTC. Encoded protein: CAISEGREDDYGYTF.

Details on this clonotype: The junction and the germline gene differ at one end; a read error may be behind it. Here the CDR3 DNA reads TGCGCCACCAGCCAAGGAACAGGCCCCCCCTACGAGCAGTACTTC. Translating it yields CATSQGTGPPYEQYF. The V and J genes are TRBV4-1 and TRBJ2-7; tentatively, D is TRBD1 (5 bases). This CDR3 contains 15 residues. Germline-derived CDR1 and CDR2 are MGHRA and YSYEKL.

Only one count was recorded for this clonotype. The V and J genes are TRBV27 and TRBJ2-4; D is possibly TRBD2 (6 bases). The CDR3 runs 18 residues. V dropped 6 bases and J dropped 1 base, with 22 bases sitting between them. Germline V CDR1 and CDR2: MNHEY, SMNVEV (reference sequence). For the CDR3, the DNA is TGTGCCAGCAGCACCCTTGATATGGAGGGCGGGGCCAAAAACATTCAGTACTTC. It specifies CASSTLDMEGGAKNIQYF.